The T cell receptor beta chain under discussion was sequenced for a study of shared clonotypes between healthy human individuals. Study results and limitations: Clonotypes shared by all four sorted-subset donors had higher generation probabilities than non-shared clonotypes. Estimated richness values were generally larger in naive subsets than in memory subsets.

Study donors comprised healthy, HIV-negative adults devoid of recent acute infection or vaccination. Unmatched junction bases numbered 4, after V lost 1 base and J lost 1 base. The CDR3 is made up of 17 amino acids. Germline CDR1 and CDR2: MNHEY and SMNVEV (reference sequence). Data came from immunoSEQ multiplex PCR; TCRdb stores just in-frame clones and leaves some out. This sample has a few million clones, with about nine tenths found just once. Details on this clone: Its cognate antigen is unknown.

This chain links TRBV27 with TRBJ2-2, with 9 bases lining up with TRBD2. The clonotype originates from a man between 18 and 29 years old in good health. Some clones in this sample may be carry-over from other donors' samples. Specimen: naive CD4+ T cells from PBMCs. Documented subset: CD45RA+ positively selected. In DNA, the CDR3 is TGTGCCAGCAGTTTATACGCGGGAGGGCTGAACACCGGGGAGCTGTTTTTT. This encodes CASSLYAGGLNTGELFF.